This T cell receptor (beta chain) originates from a study of beta chain features in type 1 diabetes. Background on the study: What patients shared with healthy donors was a similar profile of age, gender and cell yields. Broader study findings: In comparison with healthy donors, patients had naive, central memory and Treg TCRB repertoires that appeared more similar.

The germline V gene has CDR1 SEHNR and CDR2 FQNEAQ (reference sequence). The CDR3 is 15 residues long. J was trimmed by 4 bases and V by 5 bases; bases with no gene match: 5. Isolated RNA was reverse transcribed in full, so expressed TCRB transcripts were sequenced. Clones were read by immunoSEQ multiplex PCR, and TCRdb kept only the in-frame ones, dropping some. The sample has some 150,000 clones, about 10% seen once. This clone has just a few counts. No antigen is known for it. The sequenced material came from naive CD4+ T cells from blood. The rearrangement uses TRBV7-9 and TRBJ2-1; TRBD2 matches 10 bases. The TCR sequence derives from a man between 18 and 35 years old in good health. The CDR3 reads CASSPSGGAYNEQFF. DNA for the CDR3: TGTGCCAGCAGCCCCAGCGGGGGGGCTTACAATGAGCAGTTCTTC.